Below are 26 T cell receptor beta chains sequenced from a single sample in a study of shared clonotypes between healthy human individuals. Generated by immunoSEQ multiplex PCR, the TCRdb table keeps only in-frame clones and is missing some. The table includes around 1.1 million clones, around 78% detected once. Sequenced input: memory CD4+ T cells from PBMCs. This sample's subset: CD45RA-negative fraction. The receptor set was obtained from a man aged 18 to 35 in good health. Some clones in this sample may be carry-over from other donors' samples.

The chain employs TRBV28 and TRBJ2-5, with a tentative D call TRBD1 (6 bases). The CDR3 length is 14 residues. Germline lookup yields CDR1 MDHEN and CDR2 SYDVKM. V dropped 2 bases and J dropped 5 bases, with 12 bases sitting between them. CDR3 coding DNA: TGTGCCAGCAGTTTAGCAGGGGAAGGGGAGACCCAGTACTTC. As protein: CASSLAGEGETQYF.

The chain couples TRBV7-9 to TRBJ1-3; D remains ambiguous. Germline V gives CDR1 SEHNR, CDR2 FQNEAQ (reference sequence). This CDR3 has 14 residues. V was trimmed by 1 base and J by 4 bases, leaving 8 bases between them. The chain's CDR3 is CASSLGRVGNTIYF. CDR3 sequence (DNA): TGTGCCAGCAGCTTAGGTCGGGTCGGAAACACCATATATTTT.

This sequence joins TRBV15 and TRBJ1-1; perhaps TRBD1 as D (5 bases). This CDR3 contains 15 residues. Trimming left V 4 bases short and J 2 bases short, with 14 bases between. The germline gives CDR1 LNHNV, CDR2 YYDKDF (reference sequence). The CDR3 is CATSISRGGNTEAFF. The CDR3 bases are TGTGCCACCAGCATTTCAAGGGGAGGTAACACTGAAGCTTTCTTT.

This chain links TRBV4-2 with TRBJ1-4; 9 bases line up with TRBD1. The germline CDR1 and CDR2 sequences are LGHNA and YNFKEQ. The CDR3 length is 20 residues. After removal of 2 bases from V and 4 bases from J, the junction contained 17 bases not matched to a gene. For the CDR3, the DNA is TGTGCCAGCAGCCAAAGAACGTCGGGACAGGGCGGTAACGGTAATGAAAAACTGTTTTTT. It codes for CASSQRTSGQGGNGNEKLFF.

This sequence joins TRBV18 and TRBJ2-7; the match to TRBD1 covers 7 bases. The CDR3 runs 12 residues. Looked up from germline, CDR1 is KGHSH and CDR2 is LQKENI. J lost 6 bases, V lost 6 bases, and 5 bases had no gene match. The CDR3 loop is CASSSTGTEQYF. Here the CDR3 DNA reads TGTGCCAGCTCGTCGACAGGGACCGAGCAGTACTTC.

This clone has just one count. The rearrangement joins TRBV6-6 to TRBJ1-3; 9 bases are shared with TRBD1. Germline values: CDR1 MNHNY, CDR2 SVGAGI (reference sequence). The CDR3 has 15 residues. V lost 6 bases to trimming and J lost 10 bases; unmatched junction nucleotides: 13. CDR3 nucleotide sequence: TGTGCCAGCAGCACCGGACCGGGACAGGGATTTACCATATATTTT. It specifies CASSTGPGQGFTIYF.

The V call is TRBV14, the J call TRBJ2-7; D remains unclear. Germline V gene lookup returns CDR1 SGHDN and CDR2 FVKESK. V was clipped by 0 bases and J by 5 bases, with 8 bases between them. The CDR3 runs to 13 residues. The CDR3 sequence: CASSQDRLNEQYF. CDR3 in DNA: TGTGCCAGCAGCCAAGACCGGTTAAACGAGCAGTACTTC. The entire variable domain, with the rest obtained from reference TRBV14 and TRBJ2-7, is as follows: EAGVTQFPSHSVIEKGQTVTLRCDPISGHDNLYWYRRVMGKEIKFLLHFVKESKQDESGMPNNRFLAERTGGTYSTLKVQPAELEDSGVYFCASSQDRLNEQYFGPGTRLTVT.

Only one count was recorded for this clone. In DNA, the CDR3 is TGCGCCAGCAGTGAGGGGAAAGATACGCAGTATTTT. It translates to CASSEGKDTQYF. The rearrangement links TRBV10-1 to TRBJ2-3; no clear D gene. Germline CDR1 is WNHNN and CDR2 is SYGVQD (reference sequence). With 2 bases removed from V and 5 bases from J, the gap between germline ends came to 5 bases. The CDR3 consists of 12 residues.

The chain has TRBV7-9 and TRBJ1-4; possibly TRBD1 for D (5 bases). CDR1 SEHNR and CDR2 FQNEAQ come from the germline V gene (reference sequence). V was pared by 3 bases and J by 12 bases, with 17 bases between. The CDR3 contains 14 residues. The CDR3 reads CASSFDRNGAELFF. As DNA, the CDR3 is TGTGCCAGCAGCTTTGACAGAAACGGGGCCGAACTGTTTTTT.

The genes are TRBV25-1 and TRBJ2-1; D gene unclear. The germline V and J ends were trimmed by 6 bases and 4 bases, with 4 bases remaining between them. The CDR3 length is 11 residues. Germline V CDR1 and CDR2: MGHDK, SYGVNS. The CDR3 is CASSQYNEQFF. In DNA, the CDR3 is TGTGCCAGCAGCCAATACAATGAGCAGTTCTTC. The variable domain in full, completed from reference TRBV25-1 and TRBJ2-1, reads EADIYQTPRYLVIGTGKKITLECSQTMGHDKMYWYQQDPGMELHLIHYSYGVNSTEKGDLSSESTVSRIRTEHFPLTLESARPSHTSQYLCASSQYNEQFFGPGTRLTVL.

In regard to this clone: The sample holds other DNA sequences that translate to the same CDR3. The rearrangement links TRBV27 to TRBJ1-2; D uncertain. V was clipped by 3 bases and J by 5 bases, with 10 bases between them. The CDR3 loop spans 13 amino acids. In germline, CDR1 is MNHEY, CDR2 SMNVEV (reference sequence). CDR3: CASSFRGGYGYTF. The CDR3 region has the DNA TGTGCCAGCAGTTTTCGTGGCGGATATGGCTACACCTTC.

V gene TRBV28 combines with J gene TRBJ1-5; TRBD1 might be the D (5 bases). Trimming removed 5 bases from V and 2 bases from J, with 22 bases in between. The CDR3 contains 18 residues. Germline assignment: CDR1 MDHEN and CDR2 SYDVKM. CDR3 DNA sequence: TGTGCCAGCAGTCCCCTCTCCTTAGTGGGGGTTGGCAATCAGCCCCAGCATTTT. This codes for CASSPLSLVGVGNQPQHF.

As DNA, the CDR3 is TGCGCCAGCAGCCGTTTGGGACAGAGCTATGGCTACACCTTC. Its protein is CASSRLGQSYGYTF. The V call is TRBV5-1, the J call TRBJ1-2; 7 bases agree with TRBD1. The CDR3 extends over 14 amino acids. CDR1 SGHRS and CDR2 YFSETQ come from the germline V gene. J gave up 4 bases and V 4 bases, and 7 bases lay outside the gene matches.

The chain is built from TRBV11-3 and TRBJ2-3; D unresolved. Deletions cut 2 bases from V and 5 bases from J, with 8 bases between. Germline V gene sequence: CDR1 SGHNT, CDR2 YENEEA. CDR3 size: 13 residues. The chain's CDR3 is CASSLTYVDTQYF. In DNA form, the CDR3 reads TGTGCCAGCAGCTTAACTTACGTAGATACGCAGTATTTT.

The chain recombines TRBV5-4 with TRBJ2-2, with 12 bases aligning to TRBD2. Trimming took 4 bases from V and 5 from J; bases not matched to a gene: 6. Looked up from germline, CDR1 is SGHNT and CDR2 is YYREEE (reference sequence). CDR3 length: 16 residues. Written as DNA, the CDR3 is TGTGCCAGCAGCCCGCGACTAGCGGGAGATACCGGGGAGCTGTTTTTT. Amino acid sequence: CASSPRLAGDTGELFF.

This clone showed up just once. The V call is TRBV9, the J call TRBJ1-1; 8 nucleotides align to TRBD1. The CDR3 has 15 amino acids. CDR1 SGDLS and CDR2 YYNGEE come from the germline V gene. V dropped 4 bases and J dropped 1; count of bases not matched to a gene: 6. The CDR3 loop is CASSKAGTGNTEAFF. Written as DNA, the CDR3 is TGTGCCAGCAGCAAAGCGGGGACAGGGAACACTGAAGCTTTCTTT. The full variable domain, with the rest looked up from reference TRBV9 and TRBJ1-1, is DSGVTQTPKHLITATGQRVTLRCSPRSGDLSVYWYQQSLDQGLQFLIQYYNGEERAKGNILERFSAQQFPDLHSELNLSSLELGDSALYFCASSKAGTGNTEAFFGQGTRLTVV.

The gene calls are TRBV2 and TRBJ2-7, with TRBD1 as a possible D gene (6 bases). Germline CDR1 reads SNHLY; CDR2 reads FYNNEI. Between the trimmed V and J ends, which lost 5 bases and 7 bases, there was a span of 18 bases. The CDR3 extends over 14 amino acids. The CDR3: CASSQLNRAAEQYF. As DNA, the CDR3 is TGTGCCAGCAGTCAACTGAACAGGGCGGCGGAGCAGTACTTC.

The V call is TRBV18, the J call TRBJ2-1; D unclear. Per germline, CDR1 KGHSH and CDR2 LQKENI. This CDR3 region has 13 residues. V dropped 5 bases and J dropped 7 bases, with 12 bases sitting between them. The DNA of the CDR3 is TGTGCCAGCTCAGCGACTCCCAGGAATGAGCAGTTCTTC. This gives the protein CASSATPRNEQFF.

This chain connects TRBV5-8 to TRBJ1-1; D might be TRBD1 (6 bases). Deletions cut 3 bases from V and 1 base from J, with 16 bases between. The CDR3 totals 16 residues. The V gene's germline CDR1 is SGHTS and CDR2 YDEGEE. The CDR3 here is CASSWGGGARNTEAFF. For the CDR3, the DNA is TGTGCCAGCAGCTGGGGCGGGGGGGCGAGGAACACTGAAGCTTTCTTT.

V usage is TRBV27 and J usage is TRBJ2-1; 9 bases map to TRBD2. Germline trimming cut 6 bases from V and 10 bases from J; bases unmatched to any gene: 13. CDR3 size: 15 residues. Germline V gives CDR1 MNHEY, CDR2 SMNVEV (reference sequence). The CDR3 spells CASSLWAGGPGEQFF. In DNA form, the CDR3 reads TGTGCCAGCAGCCTATGGGCGGGAGGGCCAGGAGAGCAGTTCTTC.

V and J are TRBV5-1 and TRBJ1-4; D possibly corresponds to TRBD1 (5 bases). Deletions cut 4 bases from V and 1 base from J, with 11 bases between. Germline CDR1 and CDR2: SGHRS and YFSETQ. This CDR3 is 15 amino acids long. The CDR3 bases are TGCGCCAGCAGCCCCCCTGGGGGAACTAATGAAAAACTGTTTTTT. Its protein is CASSPPGGTNEKLFF.

V gene TRBV5-6 combines with J gene TRBJ1-2, with D perhaps matching TRBD1 (5 bases). Germline V gene lookup returns CDR1 SGHDT and CDR2 YYEEEE. V was shortened by 0 bases and J by 7 bases, with 16 bases between the two germline ends. This CDR3 has 15 residues. The CDR3 coding sequence is TGTGCCAGCAGCTTGGAGTACAGGAGAGGTGGTGGCTACACCTTC. Translated: CASSLEYRRGGGYTF.

This clone was observed at least ten times. This chain connects TRBV28 to TRBJ1-2, with D tentatively TRBD1 (5 bases). V lost 8 bases and J 5 bases, leaving 21 bases between the germline ends. CDR1 MDHEN and CDR2 SYDVKM come from the germline V gene. This CDR3 has 15 residues. CDR3: CASHPSRVGRYGYTF. In DNA, the CDR3 is TGTGCCAGCCACCCCTCCAGGGTGGGCAGGTATGGCTACACCTTC.

In this sample, this clone turned up once. The J gene is TRBJ1-1, the V gene TRBV29-1, with D unclear. Germline V gene data show CDR1 as SQVTM and CDR2 as ANQGSEA. The CDR3 is 12 amino acids. V lost 4 bases and J 7 bases, leaving 13 bases between the germline ends. The CDR3 reads CSVGEGYNEAFF. The CDR3 bases are TGCAGCGTTGGAGAAGGGTATAATGAAGCTTTCTTT.

This clone has just a few counts. This sequence joins TRBV7-8 and TRBJ2-7; TRBD2 matches 10 bases. There are 16 residues in the CDR3. Germline V gene lookup returns CDR1 SGHVS and CDR2 FQNEAQ. V was clipped by 2 bases and J by 0 bases; unmatched bases: 4. The CDR3 loop reads CASSLYVAGGSYEQYF. CDR3 bases: TGTGCCAGCAGCTTATACGTAGCGGGAGGCTCCTACGAGCAGTACTTC.

This chain joins TRBV6-1 and TRBJ2-1, with D possibly matching TRBD1 (6 bases). The germline CDR1 and CDR2 sequences are MNHNS and SASEGT. Trimming left V 0 bases short and J 2 bases short, with 8 bases between. The CDR3 covers 15 residues. The CDR3 protein is CASSEAGQPYNEQFF. Here the CDR3 DNA reads TGTGCCAGCAGTGAAGCCGGACAGCCCTACAATGAGCAGTTCTTC.